Listed here are 5 T cell receptor beta chains from one sample, sequenced in a study of T cell responses to AZD1222 COVID-19 vaccine. Produced via immunoSEQ multiplex PCR; TCRdb's table is partial and in-frame only. The table records about 83,000 clones, around nine tenths of them present only once. This specimen was peripheral blood, taken on day 0 of MenACWY control vaccination. The receptors stem from an adult in good health.

The J gene is TRBJ1-1, the V gene TRBV4-1; D possibly corresponds to TRBD1 (5 bases). Trimming pared 5 bases from V and 5 bases from J, leaving 12 bases between. The CDR3 length is 13 residues. Germline values: CDR1 MGHRA, CDR2 YSYEKL. Here the CDR3 reads CASSDSGSTEAFF. The DNA of the CDR3 is TGCGCCAGCAGCGATTCAGGGTCTACTGAAGCTTTCTTT.

This chain connects TRBV5-4 to TRBJ2-1; maybe TRBD1 (6 bases). The germline V gene encodes CDR1 SGHNT and CDR2 YYREEE (reference sequence). V was cut by 4 bases and J by 4 bases, with 15 bases left in between. The length of the CDR3 is 15 residues. CDR3 sequence (DNA): TGTGCCAGCAGCCTCGATCCAGGGGCTTACAATGAGCAGTTCTTC. It yields the protein CASSLDPGAYNEQFF.

This chain links TRBV6-5 with TRBJ1-1, with 11 bases fitting TRBD1. The V segment lost 6 bases and the J segment 4 bases; nucleotides outside the gene matches: 4. CDR3 size: 14 residues. Looked up from germline, CDR1 is MNHEY and CDR2 is SVGAGI. The CDR3 sequence is CASRPGTGGTEAFF. The DNA for the CDR3 is TGTGCCAGCAGACCCGGGACAGGGGGCACTGAAGCTTTCTTT.

The chain uses TRBV10-1 and TRBJ2-7; TRBD1 aligns across 7 bases. The CDR3 runs 14 residues. The germline V gene encodes CDR1 WNHNN and CDR2 SYGVQD (reference sequence). The junction had 9 bases not matched to a gene; V was cut back by 5 bases and J by 5 bases. The CDR3 DNA reads TGCGCCAGCAGTTCTGACAGGGCCGAGGACGAGCAGTACTTC. Amino acid sequence: CASSSDRAEDEQYF.

The chain employs TRBV1 and TRBJ2-3; TRBD1, as called in the table, went unchecked against the DNA. TRBV1 has pseudogene status. The CDR3 totals 17 residues. This CDR3 reads CTSSPRADRASTDTQYF. In DNA form, the CDR3 reads TGCACCAGCAGCCCGAGAGCGGACAGGGCTAGCACAGATACGCAGTATTTT.